These 6 T cell receptor beta chains originate from one sample sequenced in a study of shared clonotypes between healthy human individuals. TCRdb's table, derived via immunoSEQ multiplex PCR, lists solely in-frame clones and lacks some. In the table there are about a million clones, more than 65% of which are singletons. Sequencing was done on a sample of memory CD4+ T cells sorted from blood. Regarding subset: CD45RA-negative fraction. Receptors were obtained from a man between 18 and 35 years old in good health.

The genes are TRBV6-5 and TRBJ2-1, with 10 positions matching TRBD2. The germline gives CDR1 MNHEY, CDR2 SVGAGI. The CDR3 has 14 amino acids. The V segment lost 7 bases and the J segment 5 bases; nucleotides outside the gene matches: 5. CDR3: CASKPGLANNEQFF. Written as DNA, the CDR3 is TGTGCCAGCAAACCGGGACTAGCGAACAATGAGCAGTTCTTC.

The chain employs TRBV30 and TRBJ2-3, with D possibly called TRBD1 or TRBD2 (5 bases each). Germline assignment: CDR1 GTSNPN and CDR2 SVGIG (reference sequence). The V end lost 2 bases, the J end lost 0 bases, and 12 bases lay between the germline ends. The CDR3 has 15 residues. CDR3 region: CAWSLGRVSTDTQYF. CDR3 nucleotides: TGTGCCTGGAGTCTGGGGCGGGTAAGCACAGATACGCAGTATTTT.

This clone showed up just once. Written as DNA, the CDR3 is TGTGCCAGCTCATCGATCATGGGGGGCTCTGGAAACACCATATATTTT. Its translation: CASSSIMGGSGNTIYF. V gene TRBV18 combines with J gene TRBJ1-3; the D gene is possibly TRBD1 (5 bases). V was trimmed by 5 bases and J by 0 bases, leaving 14 bases between them. This CDR3 has 16 amino acids. Germline assignment: CDR1 KGHSH and CDR2 LQKENI.

In this sample, this clone turned up a few times. The junction shows a germline mismatch at one end, possibly a read error. This chain joins TRBV7-7 and TRBJ2-5, with D perhaps being TRBD1 or TRBD2 (6 bases each). Germline CDR1 reads SSHAT; CDR2 reads FNYEAQ (reference sequence). The CDR3 sequence is 14 residues long. CDR3 amino acids: CASSPSGARGTQYF. The CDR3, as DNA: TGTGCTAGCAGCCCTTCGGGGGCGCGGGGGACCCAGTACTTC.

This clone was counted once. The chain recombines TRBV13 with TRBJ2-7; D perhaps matches TRBD2 (6 bases). V gave up 0 bases and J gave up 2 bases, with 11 bases separating them. The CDR3 sequence is 15 residues long. Germline assignment: CDR1 PRHDT and CDR2 FYEKMQ (reference sequence). The CDR3 loop reads CASSLGPRDAYEQYF. DNA for the CDR3: TGTGCCAGCAGCTTAGGACCGCGGGACGCCTACGAGCAGTACTTC. Together with reference TRBV13 and TRBJ2-7, the CDR3 gives the full variable domain: AAGVIQSPRHLIKEKRETATLKCYPIPRHDTVYWYQQGPGQDPQFLISFYEKMQSDKGSIPDRFSAQQFSDYHSELNMSSLELGDSALYFCASSLGPRDAYEQYFGPGTRLTVT.

This clone showed up just a few times. This chain joins TRBV19 and TRBJ2-2; D is undetermined. The CDR3 extends over 15 amino acids. Trimming removed 3 bases from V and 10 bases from J, with 18 bases in between. CDR1 is LNHDA, CDR2 SQIVND, per germline (reference sequence). CDR3 protein: CASSILRQPPEELFF. The CDR3, as DNA: TGTGCCAGTAGTATCCTCCGTCAACCCCCCGAGGAGCTGTTTTTT. Combining the CDR3 with reference TRBV19 and TRBJ2-2 gives the whole variable domain DGGITQSPKYLFRKEGQNVTLSCEQNLNHDAMYWYRQDPGQGLRLIYYSQIVNDFQKGDIAEGYSVSREKKESFPLTVTSAQKNPTAFYLCASSILRQPPEELFFGEGSRLTVL.